This TCR beta chain was found in a study of blood T cell repertoires in COVID-19 (TCRdb year 2020). Regarding the research as a whole: Samples covering the acute and convalescent phases of COVID-19 were provided by collaborators in the United States, Italy and Spain. The prospective study material was composed of cDNA or gDNA derived from T cells, B-cell-depleted T cells, or PBMCs. The dataset comprised deeply sampled blood TCRbeta repertoires from subjects exposed to, actively infected with, or recovered from COVID-19. The repertoires were released in a freely available public database meant as a resource for research on the immune response to SARS-CoV-2. Samples came from the ongoing ImmuneRACE study (first 160 participants) plus 1,254 subjects from 6 global collaborators. The sample metadata nearly always contained a de-identified subject ID, COVID-19 status, age in years and sex. Where available, HLA class I and class II types were taken from metadata supplied by the sample provider and were not determined by assay-based typing. Study-wide findings and limitations: Clinical and demographic metadata were provided uncurated, with the amount varying by source and participant.

A second Seattle source provided samples from volunteer blood donors who had recovered from COVID-19. The collaborating institutions used their own protocols to collect whole blood in K2EDTA tubes. For TCRbeta analysis, collaborators shipped samples as frozen whole blood, isolated PBMCs, or DNA extracted from either of those sample types. Concerning this clone: The antigen this receptor binds is unknown. No base-level quality is on record; no much larger clone is a single base apart.

The immunoSEQ Assay, a bias-controlled multiplex PCR, was used to amplify TCRbeta CDR3 regions from genomic DNA. The paper's processing steps were these. Nucleated cell counts per sample were estimated from amplification of reference gene primers within the assay. Sequence reads were collapsed and filtered to measure the absolute abundance of every unique TCRbeta CDR3 rearrangement. Productive Simpson clonality was computed per sample as the square root of Simpson's diversity index over productive rearrangements. TCRdb stores this immuneACCESS table with in-frame sequences only. Part of the clones is absent; in the studies checked, under half of the shortfall reflects unresolved V genes, and no reason is known for the rest. The V and J calls and clone size come from that table; D and trimming were worked out from the DNA. The sample has about 260,000 clones on record, about nine tenths of them singletons. The ten top clones hold roughly 2.4% of the sample.

CDR1 SGHRS and CDR2 YFSETQ were looked up in the germline V gene. The CDR3 runs 14 residues from the cysteine to the phenylalanine. Only the CDR3 part of the read is kept: 42 bases, read in frame from the first base. V is shortened by 1 base, J by 3 bases, and the region joining them spans 10 bases. The receptor's source is a woman aged 50 to 65 who had recovered from COVID-19. The rearranged segments are TRBV5-1 and TRBJ1-1; the D gene is possibly TRBD1, with 6 bases matching. Sequenced sample: peripheral blood. The CDR3: CASSLPGQYTEAFF. DNA sequence: TGCGCCAGCAGCTTGCCTGGACAGTACACTGAAGCTTTCTTT.